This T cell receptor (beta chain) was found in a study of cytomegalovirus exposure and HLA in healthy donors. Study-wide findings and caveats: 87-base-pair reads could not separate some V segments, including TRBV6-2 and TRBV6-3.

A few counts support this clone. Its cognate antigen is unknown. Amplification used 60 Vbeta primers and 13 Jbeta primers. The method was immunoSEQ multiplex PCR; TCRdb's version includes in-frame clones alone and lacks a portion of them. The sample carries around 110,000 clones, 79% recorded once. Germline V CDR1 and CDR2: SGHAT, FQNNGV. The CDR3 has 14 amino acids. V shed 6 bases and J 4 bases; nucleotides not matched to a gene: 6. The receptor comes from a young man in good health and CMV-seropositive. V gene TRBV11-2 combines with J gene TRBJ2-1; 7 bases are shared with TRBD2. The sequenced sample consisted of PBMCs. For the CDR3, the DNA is TGTGCCAGCAGGTTTTCCGGGAGGTACAATGAGCAGTTCTTC. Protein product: CASRFSGRYNEQFF.